The present TCR beta chain was sequenced within a study of T cell changes during pregnancy in multiple sclerosis. This clone was counted a single time. One end of the junction does not line up with germline, which may come from a read error. Libraries were prepared by immunoSEQ multiplex PCR; TCRdb keeps only in-frame clonotypes and omits some of them. Of around 92,000 clones in the sample, about 93% were seen once. Germline V gene data show CDR1 as SSHAT and CDR2 as FNYEAQ (reference sequence). The CDR3 consists of 15 residues. The material was peripheral blood, obtained in the first trimester of pregnancy. The chain couples TRBV7-7 to TRBJ2-1, with D possibly being TRBD2 (5 bases). The TCR was taken from a female donor with multiple sclerosis, enrolled in a pregnancy study. Here the CDR3 DNA reads TGTGCTAGCAGCTTAGCGTGGGGTAGCGACAATGAGCAGTTCTTC. It translates to CASSLAWGSDNEQFF.